These 24 T cell receptor beta chains came from one sample sequenced in a study of cytomegalovirus exposure and HLA in healthy donors. PCR used 60 Vbeta primers and 13 Jbeta primers. Measured with immunoSEQ multiplex PCR; TCRdb has only the in-frame clones, and not every one. The sample has about 50,000 clones; the top ten hold less than 2.5%. Material for sequencing was PBMCs. The receptors here all came from a young woman in good health and CMV-seronegative.

In the case of this clone: A junction boundary mismatches the germline segment, possibly from a read error. The CDR3 sequence: CASSYRPGEAEDFF. In DNA, the CDR3 is TGTGCCAGCAGTTACAGGCCCGGAGAAGCTGAAGATTTCTTT. The chain employs TRBV6-5 and TRBJ1-1; D is ambiguous. The CDR3 covers 14 residues. Germline CDR1 and CDR2: MNHEY and SVGAGI.

The chain has TRBV10-3 and TRBJ1-1; TRBD1 matches 9 bases. From germline, CDR1 is ENHRY and CDR2 SYGVKD. The V segment lost 6 bases and the J segment 6 bases; nucleotides outside the gene matches: 5. This CDR3 is 13 amino acids long. CDR3 sequence: CAISGQGTPEAFF. In DNA form, the CDR3 reads TGTGCCATCAGCGGACAGGGGACGCCTGAAGCTTTCTTT.

This chain uses TRBV11-2 with TRBJ1-5, with D unresolved. CDR3 size: 13 residues. CDR1 and CDR2 from the germline V gene are SGHAT and FQNNGV. Trimming took 3 bases from V and 5 from J, leaving 8 bases between them. The CDR3 coding sequence is TGTGCCAGCAGCTTGGCTGATGATCAGCCCCAGCATTTT. It encodes CASSLADDQPQHF.

The rearrangement joins TRBV4-1 to TRBJ2-7; weak D call: TRBD1 (6 bases). The germline V and J ends were trimmed by 4 bases and 3 bases, with 16 bases remaining between them. The CDR3 spans 15 residues. Germline CDR1 is MGHRA and CDR2 is YSYEKL. CDR3 DNA: TGCGCCAGCAGCCGAACCGGGACAACCGACTACGAGCAGTACTTC. Amino acids: CASSRTGTTDYEQYF.

CDR3 sequence (DNA): TGTGCCAGCAGCCAAGAGAGACAGAGCTATGGCTACACCTTC. It yields the protein CASSQERQSYGYTF. V gene TRBV4-2 combines with J gene TRBJ1-2; D possibly corresponds to TRBD1 (5 bases). V was pared by 0 bases and J by 4 bases, with 9 bases between. The CDR3 spans 14 residues. Looked up from germline, CDR1 is LGHNA and CDR2 is YNFKEQ.

The genes are TRBV4-2 and TRBJ2-2; possibly TRBD2 for D (7 bases). Trimming left V 1 base short and J 1 base short, with 16 bases between. This CDR3 spans 18 amino acids. From germline, CDR1 is LGHNA and CDR2 YNFKEQ. The CDR3 region has the DNA TGTGCCAGCAGCCAAGTAAGAGGGAGGGGGAGGAACACCGGGGAGCTGTTTTTT. Amino acid sequence: CASSQVRGRGRNTGELFF.

The chain joins TRBV5-1 to TRBJ2-1, with TRBD2 identical over 10 bases. Germline V gene data show CDR1 as SGHRS and CDR2 as YFSETQ. V lost 2 bases and J lost 2; bases outside the gene matches: 1. The length of the CDR3 is 15 residues. The CDR3 region is CASSLSGGAYNEQFF. CDR3 DNA: TGCGCCAGCAGCTTAAGCGGGGGGGCCTACAATGAGCAGTTCTTC.

V gene TRBV6-1 combines with J gene TRBJ2-6; D might be TRBD1 (6 bases). The CDR3 length is 15 residues. Germline values: CDR1 MNHNS, CDR2 SASEGT. The V end lost 7 bases, the J end lost 4 bases, and 14 bases lay between the germline ends. The CDR3 reads CASIPRGAGANVLTF. CDR3 sequence (DNA): TGTGCCAGCATCCCCAGGGGAGCAGGGGCCAACGTCCTGACTTTC.

The chain has TRBV29-1 and TRBJ2-5; D is perhaps TRBD1 (6 bases). This CDR3 region has 14 residues. The V gene's germline CDR1 is SQVTM and CDR2 ANQGSEA. V was cut by 7 bases and J by 3 bases, with 18 bases left in between. The CDR3 is CSGLDTGSKETQYF. The DNA for the CDR3 is TGCAGCGGCCTGGACACAGGGTCCAAAGAGACCCAGTACTTC.

The chain is built from TRBV5-1 and TRBJ1-3; D unresolved. This CDR3 comprises 15 residues. Trimming took 0 bases from V and 6 from J, leaving 13 bases between them. In germline, CDR1 is SGHRS, CDR2 YFSETQ. DNA of the CDR3: TGCGCCAGCAGCTTGGTATCCGGGATTTTAAACACCATATATTTT. This encodes CASSLVSGILNTIYF.

The J gene is TRBJ2-2, the V gene TRBV9; D might be TRBD1 (5 bases). There are 15 residues in the CDR3. Germline assignment: CDR1 SGDLS and CDR2 YYNGEE. With 0 bases removed from V and 3 bases from J, the gap between germline ends came to 9 bases. The CDR3 loop is CASSVVQGHTGELFF. In DNA, the CDR3 is TGTGCCAGCAGCGTAGTTCAGGGCCACACCGGGGAGCTGTTTTTT. Full variable domain (missing parts from reference TRBV9 and TRBJ2-2): DSGVTQTPKHLITATGQRVTLRCSPRSGDLSVYWYQQSLDQGLQFLIQYYNGEERAKGNILERFSAQQFPDLHSELNLSSLELGDSALYFCASSVVQGHTGELFFGEGSRLTVL.

The V gene is TRBV28, the J gene TRBJ2-7; 8 bases map to TRBD1. The CDR3 spans 17 residues. V was clipped by 4 bases and J by 5 bases; unmatched bases: 16. Germline V gene sequence: CDR1 MDHEN, CDR2 SYDVKM. The CDR3 loop is CASSSLAEGTGTHEQYF. The CDR3 bases are TGTGCCAGCAGTTCCTTAGCTGAAGGGACAGGTACCCACGAGCAGTACTTC.

The chain couples TRBV5-1 to TRBJ2-1, with 8 bases that match TRBD2. The ends lost 4 bases at V and 0 bases at J; junction bases unmatched: 6. Germline V lookup: CDR1 SGHRS, CDR2 YFSETQ. CDR3 length: 16 amino acids. As DNA, the CDR3 is TGCGCCAGCAGCCTCTTACTAGCGGACTCCTACAATGAGCAGTTCTTC. Translated: CASSLLLADSYNEQFF.

The V and J genes are TRBV5-1 and TRBJ1-6; tentative D call: TRBD1 (5 bases). In germline, CDR1 is SGHRS, CDR2 YFSETQ. This CDR3 is 19 amino acids long. Deletions cut 4 bases from V and 1 base from J, with 21 bases between. For the CDR3, the DNA is TGCGCCAGCAGCCGGACCGGGCCACAGGAAAATTCCTATAATTCACCCCTCCACTTT. Translating it yields CASSRTGPQENSYNSPLHF.

This chain links TRBV7-9 with TRBJ1-2; D perhaps matches TRBD1 (5 bases). The CDR3 totals 15 residues. V lost 6 bases and J 6 bases, leaving 20 bases between the germline ends. From germline, CDR1 is SEHNR and CDR2 FQNEAQ (reference sequence). CDR3 in amino acids: CASSGADRRVDGYTF. In DNA, the CDR3 is TGTGCCAGCAGTGGGGCAGATCGTCGGGTCGATGGCTACACCTTC.

CDR3 in DNA: TGCGCCAGCATAGCCCCGGAGGGTCAGCCCCAGCATTTT. Translated, it gives CASIAPEGQPQHF. The genes are TRBV10-1 and TRBJ1-5; D is unclear. The CDR3 totals 13 residues. CDR1 and CDR2 from the germline V gene are WNHNN and SYGVQD (reference sequence). V was clipped by 7 bases and J by 6 bases, with 13 bases between them.

This chain connects TRBV19 to TRBJ1-2; D not certain. The germline CDR1 and CDR2 sequences are LNHDA and SQIVND (reference sequence). Trimming pared 6 bases from V and 4 bases from J, leaving 12 bases between. The CDR3 is 13 residues long. CDR3 coding DNA: TGTGCCAGTAGGCCTCCCTGGAGCTATGGCTACACCTTC. Translated: CASRPPWSYGYTF.

V gene TRBV5-1 combines with J gene TRBJ1-5, with 7 bases lining up with TRBD1. The CDR3 has 16 residues. The V and J ends lost 4 bases and 3 bases, in that order; junction bases with no gene match: 10. Germline-derived CDR1 and CDR2 are SGHRS and YFSETQ. The CDR3, as DNA: TGCGCCAGCAGCGTTTACCCAGGGACAGACAATCAGCCCCAGCATTTT. Translation: CASSVYPGTDNQPQHF.

The chain is built from TRBV2 and TRBJ1-6; 9 bases map to TRBD1. Germline CDR1 is SNHLY and CDR2 is FYNNEI. This CDR3 is built from 12 residues. V was pared by 10 bases and J by 8 bases, with 3 bases of the junction left unmatched. CDR3 protein: CAIRQGDSPLHF. The CDR3 DNA follows: TGTGCCATCAGACAGGGGGATTCACCCCTCCACTTT.

The V gene is TRBV2, the J gene TRBJ1-1, with TRBD1 matching 11 bases. Trimming took 10 bases from V and 7 from J; bases not matched to a gene: 5. The CDR3 contains 12 residues. In germline, CDR1 is SNHLY, CDR2 FYNNEI. CDR3 residues: CATWDRGDEAFF. The CDR3, as DNA: TGTGCCACCTGGGACAGGGGGGATGAAGCTTTCTTT.

The V call is TRBV5-1, the J call TRBJ2-1, with D perhaps TRBD1 (6 bases). The V end lost 0 bases, the J end lost 4 bases, and 8 bases lay between the germline ends. The CDR3 contains 14 residues. Germline lookup yields CDR1 SGHRS and CDR2 YFSETQ. The CDR3 sequence is CASSLGTDYNEQFF. As DNA, the CDR3 is TGCGCCAGCAGCTTGGGGACAGATTACAATGAGCAGTTCTTC.

The V and J genes are TRBV4-2 and TRBJ1-2, with TRBD1 matching 7 bases. The junction had 12 bases not matched to a gene; V was cut back by 1 base and J by 4 bases. Germline-derived CDR1 and CDR2 are LGHNA and YNFKEQ. The CDR3 consists of 17 residues. The CDR3 bases are TGTGCCAGCAGCCAAGGCCTAGTGGGGACAGCCGTCTATGGCTACACCTTC. It is translated as CASSQGLVGTAVYGYTF.

V is TRBV5-6 and J is TRBJ2-7; TRBD1 aligns across 7 bases. The CDR3 runs 15 residues. Germline CDR1 is SGHDT and CDR2 is YYEEEE. The V gene end was trimmed by 4 bases and the J gene end by 4 bases; junction bases not matched to a gene: 11. Written as DNA, the CDR3 is TGTGCCAGCAGCCGAACTACGGACAGGATATACGAGCAGTACTTC. As protein: CASSRTTDRIYEQYF.

The gene calls are TRBV5-1 and TRBJ1-2; no reliable D call. The V gene's germline CDR1 is SGHRS and CDR2 YFSETQ. V was cut by 2 bases and J by 0 bases, with 5 bases left in between. The CDR3 has 13 amino acids. The CDR3 loop reads CASSLSPNYGYTF. The CDR3 region has the DNA TGCGCCAGCAGCTTAAGCCCTAACTATGGCTACACCTTC.